The entry below describes one TCR beta chain. Its antigen is still unknown. The same CDR3 can be traced to other DNA sequences in this sample. The data were obtained in a study of T cell responses to AZD1222 COVID-19 vaccine. Study-level results: In a largely white British group with more females than males, clonal diversity was possibly underestimated. Nearly half of spike-specific TCRs reportedly target variant regions that are unmutated in the B.1.351 and B.1.1.7 variants. At study baseline, merely roughly 6 AZD1222 recipients were seropositive. The repertoires were collected only after the peak T cell response.

V lost 5 bases and J lost 5; bases outside the gene matches: 3. The CDR3 runs to 14 residues. Germline V gene lookup returns CDR1 SGHVS and CDR2 FQNEAQ. Assay: immunoSEQ multiplex PCR; the TCRdb copy retains only in-frame clones and omits some. This sample yields about 48,000 clones, of which around 86% are seen a single time; roughly 6.4% belongs to the top ten. This TCR was recovered from an adult who received the AZD1222 COVID-19 vaccine. This material consisted of peripheral blood, taken 28 days after the second AZD1222 dose. This chain connects TRBV7-8 to TRBJ1-4; TRBD1 matches at 9 bases. The CDR3 is CASSPGQGNEKLFF. CDR3 DNA sequence: TGTGCCAGCAGCCCTGGACAGGGGAATGAAAAACTGTTTTTT.